This T cell receptor beta chain stems from a study of cytomegalovirus exposure and HLA in healthy donors. Method: immunoSEQ multiplex PCR; TCRdb's copy keeps in-frame clones and lacks some. The data show some 200,000 clones, 75% to 95% seen once. Germline V gene sequence: CDR1 SGHRS, CDR2 YFSETQ. This CDR3 has 13 residues. V was cut by 0 bases and J by 6 bases, with 9 bases left in between. The approximately 120-subject validation cohort, separate from the approximately 630-subject first cohort, included the donors. The V and J genes are TRBV5-1 and TRBJ2-5; tentatively, D is TRBD1 (5 bases). Input material: PBMCs. This TCR was sampled from a woman aged 18-30 years in good health and CMV-seronegative. For the CDR3, the DNA is TGCGCCAGCAGCTTGGAAGGGGTTCAGACCCAGTACTTC. It encodes CASSLEGVQTQYF.